Listed below are T cell receptor beta chains from one sample, sequenced in a study of blood T cell repertoires in COVID-19. Method: immunoSEQ multiplex PCR; TCRdb's copy keeps in-frame clones and lacks some. The table records about 95,000 clones, approximately 84% of them present only once. The sequenced sample was peripheral blood. Receptor source: an elderly man with active or convalescent COVID-19. The CDR3 runs from the conserved cysteine through the conserved F or W. A D gene is named only where the DNA matches it firmly. Clone size is stated in some rows and not others, as once, few, many or a class when expanded.

CDR3nt	CDR3aa	j_gene	d_gene	v_gene	abundance
TGTGCCAGCAGCTTAGCGGGGGAGCGGGTGTTTGGTTCACCCCTCCACTTT	CASSLAGERVFGSPLHF	TRBJ1-6	.	TRBV7-9	.
TGTGCCAGCAGATGGGGGGACGGAGGCTACACCTTC	CASRWGDGGYTF	TRBJ1-2	.	TRBV9	few
TGTGCCAGCAGTGAAAACCCAGTATCCTACACTGAAGCTTTCTTT	CASSENPVSYTEAFF	TRBJ1-1	.	TRBV6-1	.
TGTGCCAGCAGCCCCGACGGGACAGGGATAAAACTGTTTTTT	CASSPDGTGIKLFF	TRBJ1-4	TRBD1	TRBV3-1/TRBV3-2	.
TGTGCCAGCAGACCGACTGATTATACGCAGTATTTT	CASRPTDYTQYF	TRBJ2-3	.	TRBV7-9	.
TGTGCCAGCAGAACAGGGGGCGGCCAGCCCCAGCATTTT	CASRTGGGQPQHF	TRBJ1-5	TRBD1	TRBV6-5	.
TGTGCCAGCAGCCATGACCAGGGGGTCGGCACCGGGGAGCTGTTTTTT	CASSHDQGVGTGELFF	TRBJ2-2	TRBD1	TRBV14	.
TGTGCCAGCAGCTTATCAGCGGGGAGCACAGATACGCAGTATTTT	CASSLSAGSTDTQYF	TRBJ2-3	TRBD2	TRBV7-9	.
TGCGCCAGCAGCCAGGGTGCTAGCGGCGATGAGCAGTTCTTC	CASSQGASGDEQFF	TRBJ2-1	TRBD2	TRBV4-3	.
TGTGCCAGCAGCGCAGGGGTGAGGGATGAAAAACTGTTTTTT	CASSAGVRDEKLFF	TRBJ1-4	.	TRBV14	few
TGCGCCAGCAGCTTGATAGGACAGCGGGGCGGGGGAACAGATACGCAGTATTTT	CASSLIGQRGGGTDTQYF	TRBJ2-3	.	TRBV5-1	.
TGTGCCAGCAGATCTGGACAGGGGCTGAACACCGGGGAGCTGTTTTTT	CASRSGQGLNTGELFF	TRBJ2-2	TRBD1	TRBV5-6	.
TGTGCCAGCACCGAAGGGGGGACCCAGTACTTC	CASTEGGTQYF	TRBJ2-5	.	TRBV6-5	.
TGTGCCAGCAGCTCCCCTCGACAGGGTGGGACTCTCGATTACGAGCAGTACTTC	CASSSPRQGGTLDYEQYF	TRBJ2-7	.	TRBV7-9	.
TGTGCCAGCAGCTTAGACAGGGGCACTGAAGCTTTCTTT	CASSLDRGTEAFF	TRBJ1-1	.	TRBV11-2	.
TGTGCCAGCAGTGAATGGCGCGGGGGGGCGGGGGAGACCCAGTACTTC	CASSEWRGGAGETQYF	TRBJ2-5	TRBD2	TRBV2	.
TGTGCCAGTAGTGTCCAGGGGCCCCACACTGAAGCTTTCTTT	CASSVQGPHTEAFF	TRBJ1-1	.	TRBV19	.
TGTGCCAGCAGTGTGGCTGGACAGGGGGCGTTTGGCTACACCTTC	CASSVAGQGAFGYTF	TRBJ1-2	TRBD1	TRBV2	.
TGTGCCAGCAGCTTAGTGCAGGGGGGTGGCTACACCTTC	CASSLVQGGGYTF	TRBJ1-2	TRBD1	TRBV7-8	.
TGTGCCAGCAGTTACGGGGGGGAGCAGTATTTT	CASSYGGEQYF	TRBJ2-3	TRBD2	TRBV12-3/TRBV12-4	many
TGTGCCAGCAGCCAAGGACTAGCGGCGGTAGATACGCAGTATTTT	CASSQGLAAVDTQYF	TRBJ2-3	TRBD2	TRBV3-1/TRBV3-2	once
TGTGCCAGCAGCCTCCGGCCAAGCGGGGGGGCCACAGGCGGGGCCAACGTCCTGACTTTC	CASSLRPSGGATGGANVLTF	TRBJ2-6	TRBD2	TRBV7-6	.
TGTGCCAGCAGCGTAGGGGGACAGGGTCCCTACGAGCAGTACTTC	CASSVGGQGPYEQYF	TRBJ2-7	TRBD1	TRBV9	once
TGTGCCACAGGGGGTAACTATGGCTACACCTTC	CATGGNYGYTF	TRBJ1-2	TRBD1	TRBV7-9	.
TGTGCCAGCTCACCACAGCAGGGTACCAGTGGGGCCAACGTCCTGACTTTC	CASSPQQGTSGANVLTF	TRBJ2-6	.	TRBV18	.
TGTGCCAGCAGTGAACAGGGCTCCTATAATTCACCCCTCCACTTT	CASSEQGSYNSPLHF	TRBJ1-6	.	TRBV2	.
TGTGCCAGCAGCTTAAGAGGACAGGGGGCTACCTACAATGAGCAGTTCTTC	CASSLRGQGATYNEQFF	TRBJ2-1	TRBD1	TRBV7-8	.
TGTGCCAGTAGTCCGGGACAGTTAAGCTCCTACGAGCAGTACTTC	CASSPGQLSSYEQYF	TRBJ2-7	TRBD1	TRBV19	.
TGTGCCAGCAGCCAAGGGCGTTGGGGGGACTCCTACGAGCAGTACTTC	CASSQGRWGDSYEQYF	TRBJ2-7	.	TRBV3-1/TRBV3-2	.
TGTGCCAGCAGCTTAAGACGCGGGGGGGTTTACAATGAGCAGTTCTTC	CASSLRRGGVYNEQFF	TRBJ2-1	TRBD2	TRBV11-1	.
TGTGCCAGCTCACCCTTTCGGACAGGGAGGATGAACTATGGCTACACCTTC	CASSPFRTGRMNYGYTF	TRBJ1-2	TRBD1	TRBV18	.
TGCGCCAGTAGAGGGGCTAGCGGGGGGACGAACACCGGGGAGCTGTTTTTT	CASRGASGGTNTGELFF	TRBJ2-2	TRBD2	TRBV5-1	once
TGTGCCAGCAGCATACGGGGACTAGCGGGTGAATACAATGAGCAGTTCTTC	CASSIRGLAGEYNEQFF	TRBJ2-1	.	TRBV21-1	.
TGTGCCAGCTCACCACGACAGGGGTCTTACTACGAGCAGTACTTC	CASSPRQGSYYEQYF	TRBJ2-7	TRBD1	TRBV18	.
TGTGCCAGCAGTTTACAGGGGTCGGGGGAAAAACTGTTTTTT	CASSLQGSGEKLFF	TRBJ1-4	.	TRBV27	.
TGTGCCAGCAGGCAGGGGAACAGGCTCGATGAAGCTTTCTTT	CASRQGNRLDEAFF	TRBJ1-1	.	TRBV7-2	.
TGTGCCAGCAGTCCCCCGGGAAGTATCTATGGCTACACCTTC	CASSPPGSIYGYTF	TRBJ1-2	.	TRBV27	.
TGTGCCAGCAGCTCGACTACGCCCTACAATGAGCAGTTCTTC	CASSSTTPYNEQFF	TRBJ2-1	.	TRBV2	.
TGTGCCAGCAGCTTAAGGACAGGGCTAGCTTTCTTT	CASSLRTGLAFF	TRBJ1-1	TRBD1	TRBV7-2	.
TGTGCCAGTAGTCTTTCCTATCGGAGCTTTCTCCTCTATGGCTACACCTTC	CASSLSYRSFLLYGYTF	TRBJ1-2	.	TRBV19	.
TGCAGCGTTGATAACAGGCCAGCTAACTATGGCTACACCTTC	CSVDNRPANYGYTF	TRBJ1-2	.	TRBV29-1	.
TGTGCCAGCAGTATCCGCGGGGTCTCCTACAATGAGCAGTTCTTC	CASSIRGVSYNEQFF	TRBJ2-1	.	TRBV28	many
TGCAGTGCTAGTTCTCTAGCGAAGAGCTCCTACAATGAGCAGTTCTTC	CSASSLAKSSYNEQFF	TRBJ2-1	.	TRBV20-1	.
TGTGCCAGTAGTATGGGCGGGACAGGGATCCAGCAGTACTTC	CASSMGGTGIQQYF	TRBJ2-7	TRBD1	TRBV19	.
TGTGCCAGCAGCTTAGACGGGACTAGCGCTAGGCGGCCAAAAAACATTCAGTACTTC	CASSLDGTSARRPKNIQYF	TRBJ2-4	TRBD2	TRBV7-2	.
TGTGCCAGCAGCTCTGTGGGAGCTCCTAACTATGGCTACACCTTC	CASSSVGAPNYGYTF	TRBJ1-2	.	TRBV5-6	once
TGTGCCAGCAGCCGCTACTCTGGGGCCAACGTCCTGACTTTC	CASSRYSGANVLTF	TRBJ2-6	.	TRBV28	.
TGCGCCAGCAGCTGGGACAGTAACTATGGCTACACCTTC	CASSWDSNYGYTF	TRBJ1-2	TRBD1	TRBV4-1	.
TGTGCCAGCAGTGAAGCTCCGGGCCCAGGGTCACCCCTCCACTTT	CASSEAPGPGSPLHF	TRBJ1-6	.	TRBV6-1	.
TGTGCCAGCAGCTTAGGGGGCATGGAGGGTGAAAAACTGTTTTTT	CASSLGGMEGEKLFF	TRBJ1-4	.	TRBV7-9	.
TGTGCCTGGGACTCGTTGTTGGAGCCCCAGCATTTT	CAWDSLLEPQHF	TRBJ1-5	.	TRBV30	once
TGTGCCAGCAGCTTGGCGACAGCGAACCGTAAGCAGTACTTC	CASSLATANRKQYF	TRBJ2-5	.	TRBV5-4	.
TGTGCCAGCCCAGGGCCCACTGAAGCTTTCTTT	CASPGPTEAFF	TRBJ1-1	.	TRBV2	once